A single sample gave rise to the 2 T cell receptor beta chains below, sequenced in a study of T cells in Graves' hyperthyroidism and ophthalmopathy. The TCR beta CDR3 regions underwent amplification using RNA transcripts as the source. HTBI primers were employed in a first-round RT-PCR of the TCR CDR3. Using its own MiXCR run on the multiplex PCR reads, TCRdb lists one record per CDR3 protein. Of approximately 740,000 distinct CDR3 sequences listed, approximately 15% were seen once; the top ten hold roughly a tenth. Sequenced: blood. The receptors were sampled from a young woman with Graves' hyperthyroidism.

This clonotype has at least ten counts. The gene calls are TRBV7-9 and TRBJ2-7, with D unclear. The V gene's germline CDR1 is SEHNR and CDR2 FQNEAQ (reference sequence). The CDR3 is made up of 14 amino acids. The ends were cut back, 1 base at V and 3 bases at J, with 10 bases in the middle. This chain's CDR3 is CASSLVGNNYEQYF. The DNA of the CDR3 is TGTGCCAGCAGCTTAGTGGGGAACAACTACGAGCAGTACTTC.

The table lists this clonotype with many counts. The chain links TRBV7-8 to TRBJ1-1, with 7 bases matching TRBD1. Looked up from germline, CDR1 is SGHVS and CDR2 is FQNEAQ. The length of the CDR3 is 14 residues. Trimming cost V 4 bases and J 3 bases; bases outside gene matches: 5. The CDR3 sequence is CASSYGTVHTEAFF. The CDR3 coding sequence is TGTGCCAGCAGCTATGGGACAGTGCACACTGAAGCTTTCTTT.